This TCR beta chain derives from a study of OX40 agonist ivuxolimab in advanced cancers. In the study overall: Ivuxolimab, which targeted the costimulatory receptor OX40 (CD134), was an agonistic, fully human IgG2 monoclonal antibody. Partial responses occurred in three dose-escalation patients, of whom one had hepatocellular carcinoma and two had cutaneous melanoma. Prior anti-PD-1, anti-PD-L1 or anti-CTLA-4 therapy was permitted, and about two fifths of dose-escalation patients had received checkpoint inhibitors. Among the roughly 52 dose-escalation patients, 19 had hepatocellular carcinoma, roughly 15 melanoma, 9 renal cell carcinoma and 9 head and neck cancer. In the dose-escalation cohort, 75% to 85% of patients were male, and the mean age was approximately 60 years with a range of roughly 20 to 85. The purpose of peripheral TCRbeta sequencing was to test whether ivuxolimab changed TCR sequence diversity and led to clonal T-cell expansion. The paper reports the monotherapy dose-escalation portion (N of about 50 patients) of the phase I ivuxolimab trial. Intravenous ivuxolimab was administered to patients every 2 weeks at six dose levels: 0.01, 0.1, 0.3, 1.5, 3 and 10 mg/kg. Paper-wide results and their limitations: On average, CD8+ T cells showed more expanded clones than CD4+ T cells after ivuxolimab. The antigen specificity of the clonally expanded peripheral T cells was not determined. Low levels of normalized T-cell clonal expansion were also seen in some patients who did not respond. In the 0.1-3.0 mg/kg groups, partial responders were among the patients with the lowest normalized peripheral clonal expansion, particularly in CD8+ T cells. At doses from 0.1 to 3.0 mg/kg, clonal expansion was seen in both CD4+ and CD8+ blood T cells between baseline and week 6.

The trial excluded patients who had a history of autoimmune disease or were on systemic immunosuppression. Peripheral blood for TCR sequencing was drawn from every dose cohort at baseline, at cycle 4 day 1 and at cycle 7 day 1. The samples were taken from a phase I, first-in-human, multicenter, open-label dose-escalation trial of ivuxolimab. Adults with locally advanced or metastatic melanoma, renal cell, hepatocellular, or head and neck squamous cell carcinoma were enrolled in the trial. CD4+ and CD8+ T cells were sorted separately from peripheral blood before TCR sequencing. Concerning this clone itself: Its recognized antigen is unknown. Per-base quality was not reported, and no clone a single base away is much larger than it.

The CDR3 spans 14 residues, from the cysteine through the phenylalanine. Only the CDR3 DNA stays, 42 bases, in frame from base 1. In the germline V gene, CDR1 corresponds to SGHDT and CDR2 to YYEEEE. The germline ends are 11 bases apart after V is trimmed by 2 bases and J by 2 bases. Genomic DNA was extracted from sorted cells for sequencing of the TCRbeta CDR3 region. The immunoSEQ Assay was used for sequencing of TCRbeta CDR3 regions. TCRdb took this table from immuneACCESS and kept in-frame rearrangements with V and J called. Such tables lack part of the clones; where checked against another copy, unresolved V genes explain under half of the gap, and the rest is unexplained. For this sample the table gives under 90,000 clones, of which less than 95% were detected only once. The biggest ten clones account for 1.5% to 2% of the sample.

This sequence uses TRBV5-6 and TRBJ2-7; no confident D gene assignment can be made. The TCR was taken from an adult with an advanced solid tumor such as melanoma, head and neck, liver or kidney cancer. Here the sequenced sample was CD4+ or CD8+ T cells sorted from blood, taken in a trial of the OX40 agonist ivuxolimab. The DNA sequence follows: TGTGCCAGCAGCTTATTGGGGTACCCCTACGAGCAGTACTTC. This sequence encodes CASSLLGYPYEQYF.